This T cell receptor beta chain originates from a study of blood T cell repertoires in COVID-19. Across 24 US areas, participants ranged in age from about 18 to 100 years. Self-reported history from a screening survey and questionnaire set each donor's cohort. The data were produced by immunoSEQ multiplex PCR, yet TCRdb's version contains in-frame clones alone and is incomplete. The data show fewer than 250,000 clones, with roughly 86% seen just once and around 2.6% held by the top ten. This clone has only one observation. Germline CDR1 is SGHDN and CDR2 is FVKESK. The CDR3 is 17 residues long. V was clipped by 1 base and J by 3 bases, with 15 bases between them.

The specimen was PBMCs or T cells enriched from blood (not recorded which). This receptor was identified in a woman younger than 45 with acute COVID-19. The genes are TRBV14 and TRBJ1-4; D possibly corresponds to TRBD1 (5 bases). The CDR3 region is CASSQGRTLGANEKLFF. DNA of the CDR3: TGTGCCAGCAGCCAAGGCCGGACGCTAGGGGCTAATGAAAAACTGTTTTTT.